Listed below are T cell receptor beta chains from one sample, sequenced in a study of blood T cell repertoires in COVID-19. Some clones are missing from TCRdb's copy, which holds only in-frame ones; the method was immunoSEQ multiplex PCR. The sample carries 120,000 or so clones, about 79% recorded once. Sequencing was performed on peripheral blood. These receptors came from an elderly woman with active or convalescent COVID-19. The conserved cysteine and the conserved F or W are not part of the CDR3 here. Each record gives: V gene, clone size, J gene, CDR3 length, CDR3 protein. For some rows the clone size is stated as once, few or many, or as a class when expanded; others skip it.

v_call: TRBV18
clone_size: NA
j_call: TRBJ2-3
cdr3_length: 12
cdr3_aa: ASSPRLAGDTQY

v_call: TRBV6-5
clone_size: NA
j_call: TRBJ2-3
cdr3_length: 11
cdr3_aa: ASRNLALDTQY

v_call: TRBV30
clone_size: NA
j_call: TRBJ2-3
cdr3_length: 12
cdr3_aa: AWHRTSFTDTQY

v_call: TRBV24-1
clone_size: NA
j_call: TRBJ1-3
cdr3_length: 13
cdr3_aa: ATSDPGTAGNTIY

v_call: TRBV6-6
clone_size: few
j_call: TRBJ2-2
cdr3_length: 11
cdr3_aa: ASSMTGAGELF

v_call: TRBV5-1
clone_size: NA
j_call: TRBJ2-1
cdr3_length: 15
cdr3_aa: ASSLISSGSFPNEQF

v_call: TRBV5-1
clone_size: NA
j_call: TRBJ2-2
cdr3_length: 13
cdr3_aa: ASSILAGESGELF

v_call: TRBV7-9
clone_size: NA
j_call: TRBJ2-1
cdr3_length: 13
cdr3_aa: ASSFLAGVYNEQF

v_call: TRBV3-1/TRBV3-2
clone_size: NA
j_call: TRBJ2-1
cdr3_length: 15
cdr3_aa: ASSQGLAVGSYNEQF

v_call: TRBV28
clone_size: NA
j_call: TRBJ2-7
cdr3_length: 14
cdr3_aa: ASRHHGGSVSYEQY

v_call: TRBV2
clone_size: NA
j_call: TRBJ2-7
cdr3_length: 12
cdr3_aa: ASRVSGRAYEQY

v_call: TRBV6-2/TRBV6-3
clone_size: NA
j_call: TRBJ2-7
cdr3_length: 12
cdr3_aa: ASTPFRGSYEQY

v_call: TRBV6-6
clone_size: NA
j_call: TRBJ1-2
cdr3_length: 14
cdr3_aa: ASSYPSRGGGGGYT

v_call: TRBV5-4
clone_size: NA
j_call: TRBJ2-1
cdr3_length: 16
cdr3_aa: ASSLGISIPGSYNEQF

v_call: TRBV14
clone_size: NA
j_call: TRBJ2-5
cdr3_length: 16
cdr3_aa: ASSQEYGTSGREKTQY

v_call: TRBV10-1
clone_size: NA
j_call: TRBJ2-6
cdr3_length: 15
cdr3_aa: ASTTGLAGPGANVLT

v_call: TRBV15
clone_size: NA
j_call: TRBJ2-3
cdr3_length: 12
cdr3_aa: ATSIRGYTDTQY

v_call: TRBV6-5
clone_size: NA
j_call: TRBJ1-2
cdr3_length: 12
cdr3_aa: ASSGQNKDYGYT

v_call: TRBV5-1
clone_size: NA
j_call: TRBJ2-1
cdr3_length: 13
cdr3_aa: ASSSGLAGVGEQF

v_call: TRBV9
clone_size: NA
j_call: TRBJ2-3
cdr3_length: 11
cdr3_aa: ASSVQNADTQY

v_call: TRBV6-4
clone_size: NA
j_call: TRBJ2-1
cdr3_length: 13
cdr3_aa: ASSSGGLEYNEQF

v_call: TRBV2
clone_size: NA
j_call: TRBJ2-3
cdr3_length: 12
cdr3_aa: ASKGTSATDTQY

v_call: TRBV6-1
clone_size: few
j_call: TRBJ2-1
cdr3_length: 15
cdr3_aa: ASSEGGHTSGRPEQF

v_call: TRBV7-9
clone_size: NA
j_call: TRBJ1-2
cdr3_length: 11
cdr3_aa: ASSPTDVDGYT

v_call: TRBV3-1/TRBV3-2
clone_size: NA
j_call: TRBJ1-2
cdr3_length: 14
cdr3_aa: ASSQETGDHYRGYT

v_call: TRBV15
clone_size: NA
j_call: TRBJ2-7
cdr3_length: 15
cdr3_aa: ATSRDVPGTGVDEQY

v_call: TRBV2
clone_size: NA
j_call: TRBJ2-7
cdr3_length: 13
cdr3_aa: ASSPTSGGNYEQY

v_call: TRBV19
clone_size: NA
j_call: TRBJ1-2
cdr3_length: 13
cdr3_aa: ASSMLPGSTRGYT

v_call: TRBV7-9
clone_size: NA
j_call: TRBJ2-3
cdr3_length: 13
cdr3_aa: ASSRQAFSTDTQY

v_call: TRBV18
clone_size: few
j_call: TRBJ2-3
cdr3_length: 14
cdr3_aa: ASSPTLAGVPDTQY

v_call: TRBV5-1
clone_size: once
j_call: TRBJ2-1
cdr3_length: 13
cdr3_aa: ASRTGLGSYNEQF

v_call: TRBV28
clone_size: NA
j_call: TRBJ2-1
cdr3_length: 18
cdr3_aa: ASSPGTGWETSGSPDEQF

v_call: TRBV11-2
clone_size: NA
j_call: TRBJ2-3
cdr3_length: 14
cdr3_aa: ASSPGLREGWNTQY

v_call: TRBV6-5
clone_size: NA
j_call: TRBJ1-4
cdr3_length: 11
cdr3_aa: ASQRSLNEKLF

v_call: TRBV27
clone_size: once
j_call: TRBJ1-3
cdr3_length: 13
cdr3_aa: ASSRTGNSGNTIY

v_call: TRBV2
clone_size: NA
j_call: TRBJ2-7
cdr3_length: 17
cdr3_aa: ASTRPGASGRASSYEQY

v_call: TRBV13
clone_size: once
j_call: TRBJ2-7
cdr3_length: 12
cdr3_aa: ASRIAGGKNEQY

v_call: TRBV7-9
clone_size: few
j_call: TRBJ2-7
cdr3_length: 13
cdr3_aa: ASSSPGDRGWEQY

v_call: TRBV30
clone_size: NA
j_call: TRBJ2-1
cdr3_length: 14
cdr3_aa: AWTTGQGLAYNEQF

v_call: TRBV5-4
clone_size: NA
j_call: TRBJ1-2
cdr3_length: 13
cdr3_aa: ASSLGGGQGAGYT

v_call: TRBV7-3
clone_size: NA
j_call: TRBJ2-3
cdr3_length: 12
cdr3_aa: ASSPGTSTDTQY